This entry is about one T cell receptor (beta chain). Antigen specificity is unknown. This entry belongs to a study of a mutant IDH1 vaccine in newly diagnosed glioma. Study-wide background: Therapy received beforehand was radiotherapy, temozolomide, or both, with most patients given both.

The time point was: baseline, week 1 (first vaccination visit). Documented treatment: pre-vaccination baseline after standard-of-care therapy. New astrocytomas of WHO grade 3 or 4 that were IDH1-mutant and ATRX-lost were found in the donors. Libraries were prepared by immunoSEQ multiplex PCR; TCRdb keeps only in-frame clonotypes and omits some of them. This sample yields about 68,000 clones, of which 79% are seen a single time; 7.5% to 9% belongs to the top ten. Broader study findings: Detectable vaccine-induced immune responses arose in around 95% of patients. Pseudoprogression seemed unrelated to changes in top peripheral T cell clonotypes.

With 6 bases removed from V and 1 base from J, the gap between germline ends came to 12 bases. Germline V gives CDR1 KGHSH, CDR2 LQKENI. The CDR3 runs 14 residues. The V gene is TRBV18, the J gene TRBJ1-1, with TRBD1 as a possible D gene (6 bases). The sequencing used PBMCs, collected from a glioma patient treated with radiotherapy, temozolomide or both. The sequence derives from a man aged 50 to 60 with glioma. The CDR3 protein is CASSQGGRNTEAFF. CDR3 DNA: TGTGCCAGCTCCCAAGGGGGGAGGAACACTGAAGCTTTCTTT. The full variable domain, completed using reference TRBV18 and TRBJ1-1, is NAGVMQNPRHLVRRRGQEARLRCSPMKGHSHVYWYRQLPEEGLKFMVYLQKENIIDESGMPKERFSAEFPKEGPSILRIQQVVRGDSAAYFCASSQGGRNTEAFFGQGTRLTVV.